The rows below give T cell receptor beta chains drawn from one sample of a study of brain T cells in children with intractable seizures. Profiled with immunoSEQ multiplex PCR; TCRdb holds only in-frame clones, not every one. This sample carries some 76,000 clones, under 95% of them seen once, and the ten largest clones take roughly 1.5%. The source material was peripheral blood, sampled at surgery. The receptors here all came from a boy under two years old with tuberous sclerosis and intractable seizures. CDR3s include the opening cysteine and the closing phenylalanine or tryptophan. A D gene is named only where the DNA matches it firmly. Clone size, where shown, is once, few, many, or a class for clones that have expanded.

clone size	D gene	V gene	J gene	CDR3 protein	CDR3 DNA
NA	NA	TRBV5-1	TRBJ2-3	CATGTYFGTDTQYF	TGCGCCACCGGAACCTACTTCGGCACAGATACGCAGTATTTT
NA	TRBD2	TRBV9	TRBJ2-3	CASSARFRGRTDTQYF	TGTGCCAGCAGCGCCCGGTTTCGCGGGAGAACAGATACGCAGTATTTT
NA	NA	TRBV19	TRBJ1-5	CASRRIVGGDGQPQHF	TGTGCCAGTAGACGCATTGTAGGAGGGGATGGCCAGCCCCAGCATTTT
few	NA	TRBV6-1	TRBJ1-2	CASSEARQGSAYTF	TGTGCCAGCAGTGAAGCGAGGCAGGGCTCGGCCTACACCTTC
once	NA	TRBV5-1	TRBJ2-1	CASSLFPSSYNEQFF	TGCGCCAGCAGCTTGTTCCCGAGCTCCTACAATGAGCAGTTCTTC
once	NA	TRBV6-5	TRBJ2-2	CASSVTNTGELFF	TGTGCCAGCAGCGTGACGAACACCGGGGAGCTGTTTTTT
NA	TRBD1	TRBV6-5	TRBJ2-7	CASSYSTAGGSYEQYF	TGTGCCAGCAGTTACTCAACGGCAGGGGGTTCCTACGAGCAGTACTTC
NA	NA	TRBV27	TRBJ1-5	CASSSPGGNQPQHF	TGTGCCAGCAGTTCACCCGGAGGCAATCAGCCCCAGCATTTT
NA	NA	TRBV2	TRBJ1-5	CASRTGGFSNQPQHF	TGTGCCAGCAGGACGGGGGGCTTTAGCAATCAGCCCCAGCATTTT
NA	TRBD2	TRBV19	TRBJ2-7	CASSKAGVLPVGEQYF	TGTGCCAGTAGTAAAGCGGGAGTACTCCCCGTCGGCGAGCAGTACTTC
NA	NA	TRBV7-9	TRBJ2-7	CASNNGLSYEQYF	TGTGCCAGCAACAATGGCCTTTCCTACGAGCAGTACTTC
NA	TRBD2	TRBV18	TRBJ2-1	CASSPNPTRTSGRADWSYNEQFF	TGTGCCAGCTCACCAAACCCGACAAGGACTAGCGGGAGGGCCGATTGGTCCTACAATGAGCAGTTCTTC
NA	TRBD2	TRBV5-1	TRBJ2-1	CASSDGTSGYNEQFF	TGCGCCAGCAGCGACGGGACTAGCGGATACAATGAGCAGTTCTTC
NA	NA	TRBV18	TRBJ1-1	CASSPFGDTEAFF	TGTGCCAGCTCACCGTTCGGCGACACTGAAGCTTTCTTT
NA	NA	TRBV30	TRBJ1-1	CAWSTNTEAFF	TGTGCCTGGAGTACCAACACTGAAGCTTTCTTT
NA	NA	TRBV7-8	TRBJ1-1	CASSPILDGREAFF	TGTGCCAGCAGCCCGATCCTGGACGGTCGTGAAGCTTTCTTT
NA	TRBD1	TRBV3-1/TRBV3-2	TRBJ1-2	CASSHAGTGAHYGYTF	TGTGCCAGCAGCCATGCCGGGACAGGGGCTCACTATGGCTACACCTTC
NA	NA	TRBV5-4	TRBJ1-2	CASSLGGGSRVYGYTF	TGTGCCAGCAGCTTGGGGGGGGGCTCAAGGGTATATGGCTACACCTTC
NA	TRBD2	TRBV28	TRBJ2-7	CASSLLTSPYEQYF	TGTGCCAGCAGCCTATTGACTAGCCCCTACGAGCAGTACTTC
NA	NA	TRBV3-1/TRBV3-2	TRBJ1-1	CASSWGPTEAFF	TGTGCCAGCAGCTGGGGACCCACTGAAGCTTTCTTT
NA	NA	TRBV28	TRBJ1-3	CASSDAYSGNTIYF	TGTGCCAGCAGCGACGCCTACTCTGGAAACACCATATATTTT
NA	NA	TRBV10-2	TRBJ2-1	CASSGYEQFF	TGCGCCAGCAGCGGTTATGAGCAGTTCTTC
NA	NA	TRBV5-1	TRBJ1-3	CASSLGSGNTIYF	TGCGCCAGCAGCTTGGGATCGGGAAACACCATATATTTT
NA	TRBD2	TRBV12-3/TRBV12-4	TRBJ2-7	CASSFREEGEQYF	TGTGCCAGCAGTTTCCGGGAGGAGGGCGAGCAGTACTTC
NA	TRBD1	TRBV24-1	TRBJ2-3	CATSDLRGLNTDTQYF	TGTGCCACCAGTGACCTGAGGGGGCTGAACACAGATACGCAGTATTTT
NA	NA	TRBV3-1/TRBV3-2	TRBJ2-4	CASSLGAGTKNIQYF	TGTGCCAGCAGCCTGGGGGCGGGGACCAAAAACATTCAGTACTTC
NA	NA	TRBV21-1	TRBJ2-7	CASSKGSFYEQYF	TGTGCCAGCAGCAAAGGGAGTTTCTACGAGCAGTACTTC
NA	NA	TRBV6-1	TRBJ1-2	CASSEAPSYYGYTF	TGTGCCAGCAGTGAAGCGCCCAGTTACTATGGCTACACCTTC
NA	NA	TRBV5-1	TRBJ2-1	CASSLAPYNEQFF	TGCGCCAGCAGCTTGGCACCATACAATGAGCAGTTCTTC
NA	NA	TRBV30	TRBJ1-2	CAWSTLSTVVYGYTF	TGTGCCTGGAGTACACTGTCGACAGTCGTCTATGGCTACACCTTC
NA	NA	TRBV12-3/TRBV12-4	TRBJ2-7	CASKGGRTYEQYF	TGTGCCAGCAAAGGGGGGCGCACCTACGAGCAGTACTTC
NA	NA	TRBV9	TRBJ1-1	CASSGIGNTEAFF	TGTGCCAGCAGCGGGATTGGGAACACTGAAGCTTTCTTT
NA	NA	TRBV9	TRBJ2-6	CASSVASTNVLTF	TGTGCCAGCAGCGTAGCTAGTACCAACGTCCTGACTTTC
NA	TRBD2	TRBV9	TRBJ2-7	CASSVAGGAELTYEQYF	TGTGCCAGCAGCGTAGCGGGGGGAGCGGAACTCACCTACGAGCAGTACTTC
few	NA	TRBV7-9	TRBJ1-5	CASSLGDPYQPQHF	TGTGCCAGCAGCTTAGGGGACCCTTATCAGCCCCAGCATTTT
NA	TRBD2	TRBV29-1	TRBJ2-7	CSVETGTSGGLLEQYF	TGCAGCGTTGAAACTGGCACTAGCGGGGGTCTTCTCGAGCAGTACTTC
NA	NA	TRBV4-2	TRBJ1-1	CASSQGPGANTEAFF	TGTGCCAGCAGCCAAGGCCCAGGGGCTAACACTGAAGCTTTCTTT
NA	TRBD1	TRBV11-2	TRBJ1-6	CASSPLEAGGAWYNSPLHF	TGTGCCAGCAGCCCCCTAGAGGCAGGGGGCGCGTGGTATAATTCACCCCTCCACTTT
NA	NA	TRBV10-3	TRBJ1-3	CAISGVGGNTIYF	TGTGCCATCAGTGGGGTAGGCGGAAACACCATATATTTT
NA	NA	TRBV5-4	TRBJ2-7	CASSFLASPPYEQYF	TGTGCCAGCAGCTTTCTCGCTAGCCCTCCATACGAGCAGTACTTC
NA	NA	TRBV5-6	TRBJ1-2	CASSQRDIPHYGYTF	TGTGCCAGCAGCCAGAGAGACATCCCCCACTATGGCTACACCTTC
NA	NA	TRBV6-5	TRBJ2-3	CASRRRTTDTQYF	TGTGCCAGCAGAAGGCGAACCACAGATACGCAGTATTTT
NA	NA	TRBV13	TRBJ2-1	CASSPRLEYNEQFF	TGTGCCAGCAGCCCCCGACTGGAGTACAATGAGCAGTTCTTC